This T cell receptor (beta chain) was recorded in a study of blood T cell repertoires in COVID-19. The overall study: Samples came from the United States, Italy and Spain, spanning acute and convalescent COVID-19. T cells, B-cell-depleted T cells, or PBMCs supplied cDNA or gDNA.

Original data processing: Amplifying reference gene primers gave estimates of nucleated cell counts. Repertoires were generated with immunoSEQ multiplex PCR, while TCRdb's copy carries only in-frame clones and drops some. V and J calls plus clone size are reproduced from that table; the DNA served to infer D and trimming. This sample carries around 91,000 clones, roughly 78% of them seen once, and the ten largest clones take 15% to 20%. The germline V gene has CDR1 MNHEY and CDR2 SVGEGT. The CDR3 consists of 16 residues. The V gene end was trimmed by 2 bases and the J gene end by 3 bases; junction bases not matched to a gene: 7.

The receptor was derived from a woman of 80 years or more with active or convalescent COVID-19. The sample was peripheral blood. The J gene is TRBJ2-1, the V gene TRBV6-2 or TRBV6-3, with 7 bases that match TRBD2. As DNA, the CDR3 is TGTGCCAGCAGTTACGTAGGCGGGAGACTCTACAATGAGCAGTTCTTC. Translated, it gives CASSYVGGRLYNEQFF.